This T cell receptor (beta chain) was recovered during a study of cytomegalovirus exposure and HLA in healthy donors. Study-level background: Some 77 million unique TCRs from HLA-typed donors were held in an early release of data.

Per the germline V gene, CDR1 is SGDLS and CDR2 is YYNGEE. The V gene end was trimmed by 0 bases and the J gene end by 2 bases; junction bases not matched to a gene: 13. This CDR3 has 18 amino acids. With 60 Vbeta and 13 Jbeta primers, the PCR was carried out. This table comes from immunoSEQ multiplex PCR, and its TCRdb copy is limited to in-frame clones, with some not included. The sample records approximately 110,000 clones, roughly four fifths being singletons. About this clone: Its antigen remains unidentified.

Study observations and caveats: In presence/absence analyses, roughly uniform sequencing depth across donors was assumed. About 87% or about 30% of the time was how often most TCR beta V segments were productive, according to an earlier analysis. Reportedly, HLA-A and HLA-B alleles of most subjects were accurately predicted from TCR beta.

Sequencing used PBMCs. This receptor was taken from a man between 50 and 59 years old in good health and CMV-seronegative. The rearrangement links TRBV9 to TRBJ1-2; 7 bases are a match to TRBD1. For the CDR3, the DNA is TGTGCCAGCAGCGTAGGTGATAATCGACAGGGCGAGAACTATGGCTACACCTTC. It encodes CASSVGDNRQGENYGYTF.